The 9 T cell receptor beta chains given below trace back to one sample, sequenced in a study of radiation and T cells in renal cell carcinoma. Time point of the sample: blood 2 weeks post-SBRT. Treatment meaning: 15 Gy SBRT to primary tumor, nephrectomy 4 weeks later. TCRdb's table, derived via immunoSEQ multiplex PCR, lists solely in-frame clones and lacks some. Of about 120,000 clones listed, over 75% were seen once; the top ten hold 5.8%. The sample here was blood, taken from a patient whose treatment included radiotherapy and nephrectomy. These TCRs come from a man aged 50-60 years with renal cell carcinoma.

This clone appeared a few times. The rearrangement joins TRBV6-1 to TRBJ2-7, with D unresolved. Germline V gene data show CDR1 as MNHNS and CDR2 as SASEGT. The CDR3 is 15 residues long. The ends were cut back, 5 bases at V and 3 bases at J, with 17 bases in the middle. CDR3 in amino acids: CASSSGGYSGYEQYF. DNA of the CDR3: TGTGCCAGCAGTAGTGGTGGATATTCGGGCTACGAGCAGTACTTC.

This clone showed up just once. The chain uses TRBV14 and TRBJ1-2; 9 nucleotides match TRBD1. In germline, CDR1 is SGHDN, CDR2 FVKESK. With V trimmed by 0 bases and J by 4 bases, 3 bases remained unmatched. The CDR3 is 15 residues long. The DNA for the CDR3 is TGTGCCAGCAGCCAAGAAAGGGACAGGGTCTATGGCTACACCTTC. Translated: CASSQERDRVYGYTF.

The chain recombines TRBV6-5 with TRBJ1-5; D is unresolved. The germline CDR1 and CDR2 sequences are MNHEY and SVGAGI. The V gene lost 7 bases and the J gene lost 1 base, with 11 bases spanning the gap. The CDR3 has 14 amino acids. CDR3 coding DNA: TGTGCCAGCAAGTCGGCGTGGAGCAATCAGCCCCAGCATTTT. It translates to CASKSAWSNQPQHF.

V and J are TRBV7-9 and TRBJ1-2; weak D call: TRBD1 (6 bases). The ends were cut back, 4 bases at V and 6 bases at J, with 21 bases in the middle. There are 16 residues in the CDR3. Germline loops: CDR1 SEHNR, CDR2 FQNEAQ (reference sequence). CDR3 loop: CASSSQGRTSFDGYTF. In DNA, the CDR3 is TGTGCCAGCAGCTCACAGGGACGGACTAGCTTTGATGGCTACACCTTC.

This chain links TRBV6-5 with TRBJ2-7; D remains unclear. CDR3 length: 15 residues. Germline CDR1 MNHEY, CDR2 SVGAGI. Trimming cost V 0 bases and J 0 bases, with 9 bases left between them. The DNA for the CDR3 is TGTGCCAGCAGTTACTCCCAGGCTTTCTCCTACGAGCAGTACTTC. It yields the protein CASSYSQAFSYEQYF.

The chain is built from TRBV5-1 and TRBJ1-1; TRBD1 matches 8 bases. After removal of 4 bases from V and 0 bases from J, the junction contained 8 bases not matched to a gene. CDR3 length equals 16 residues. Germline CDR1 SGHRS, CDR2 YFSETQ. The DNA for the CDR3 is TGCGCCAGCAGCATAGGACAGGGATCAGTGAACACTGAAGCTTTCTTT. Translation: CASSIGQGSVNTEAFF.

This clone was seen more than once but under ten times. The chain carries TRBV6-1 and TRBJ2-7; D is perhaps TRBD1 (5 bases). This CDR3 comprises 14 residues. Germline CDR1 is MNHNS and CDR2 is SASEGT. Between the trimmed V and J ends, which lost 7 bases and 7 bases, there was a span of 20 bases. The CDR3 sequence is CASTPGHQSREQYF. The DNA for the CDR3 is TGTGCCAGCACCCCCGGACACCAGTCTAGGGAGCAGTACTTC.

V is TRBV7-8 and J is TRBJ1-1; 9 bases map to TRBD1. V gave up 6 bases and J gave up 3 bases; unmatched junction bases: 11. The CDR3 sequence is 16 residues long. In germline, CDR1 is SGHVS, CDR2 FQNEAQ. The CDR3 DNA reads TGTGCCAGCAGTCGTACAGGGGGCTTAGGGGACACTGAAGCTTTCTTT. It specifies CASSRTGGLGDTEAFF.

V usage is TRBV5-1 and J usage is TRBJ2-3; D remains unclear. The V gene's germline CDR1 is SGHRS and CDR2 YFSETQ. V was shortened by 4 bases and J by 2 bases, with 11 bases between the two germline ends. This CDR3 spans 14 amino acids. The DNA for the CDR3 is TGCGCCAGCAGCGCTCAGTACCCCACAGATACGCAGTATTTT. Its protein is CASSAQYPTDTQYF. Together with reference TRBV5-1 and TRBJ2-3, the CDR3 gives the full variable domain: KAGVTQTPRYLIKTRGQQVTLSCSPISGHRSVSWYQQTPGQGLQFLFEYFSETQRNKGNFPGRFSGRQFSNSRSEMNVSTLELGDSALYLCASSAQYPTDTQYFGPGTRLTVL.